The clone carrying this TCR beta chain turned up a few times. Antigen specificity is unknown. Memory CD4+ cells were defined as CD4+CD45RO+CD25-. General study findings and limits: In terms of TCR gene usage, tumor memory CD4+ T cells clustered together with blood and lymph node memory CD4+ cells, as well as with lymph node naive CD4+ cells. Tumor-infiltrating Treg TCR alpha and beta sequences overlapped most with tumor naive CD4+ T cells, then blood naive.

After constant-region reverse-primer amplification, full-length variable regions underwent semi-nested PCR with Nested Universal Primer A. TCRdb passed the 5' RACE reads through MiXCR, listing each CDR3 protein once. The sample contains under 65,000 distinct CDR3 sequences, roughly 28% of which appear only once. This CDR3 region has 13 residues. Germline values: CDR1 MNHNS, CDR2 SASEGT. V was cut by 5 bases and J by 5 bases, with 12 bases left in between. This rearrangement joins TRBV6-1 to TRBJ1-1; D is perhaps TRBD1 (6 bases). The clonotype comes from a female donor with breast cancer. The sequenced sample was tumor-infiltrating memory CD4+ T cells sorted from the breast tumor. Noted subset: memory CD4+ T cells, CD4+CD45RO+CD25-. In nucleotides, the CDR3 is TGTGCCAGCAGTAGACAGGTTGGGACTGAAGCTTTCTTT. It encodes CASSRQVGTEAFF.